This T cell receptor (beta chain) was obtained from a study of T cell responses to AZD1222 COVID-19 vaccine. The repertoire was sequenced with immunoSEQ multiplex PCR; TCRdb's copy has only in-frame clones and lacks some. Found here are about 110,000 clones, 80% to 90% of them singletons; the top ten hold about 1.2%. Findings of the study overall: Among the donors, most were white British and more were female, and clonal diversity was possibly underestimated. An increase in Spike-specific TCR breadth and depth was observed after two AZD1222 doses. Epitopes outside B.1.351 and B.1.1.7 mutated regions reportedly drew nearly half of spike TCRs. Repertoire samples came only from after the peak T cell response.

This clone was counted only a few times. Antigen specificity is unknown. Looked up from germline, CDR1 is LNHDA and CDR2 is SQIVND (reference sequence). With 1 base clipped from V and 4 bases from J, the junction kept 1 base outside the gene matches. The CDR3 length is 14 residues. This material consisted of peripheral blood, taken on day 0 of AZD1222 vaccination. The sequence came from an adult in good health. The chain has TRBV19 and TRBJ1-1; 9 nucleotides match TRBD1. CDR3 residues: CASSIAGQGTEAFF. Written as DNA, the CDR3 is TGTGCCAGTAGTATAGCGGGACAGGGCACTGAAGCTTTCTTT. Full variable domain (remainder filled in from reference TRBV19 and TRBJ1-1): DGGITQSPKYLFRKEGQNVTLSCEQNLNHDAMYWYRQDPGQGLRLIYYSQIVNDFQKGDIAEGYSVSREKKESFPLTVTSAQKNPTAFYLCASSIAGQGTEAFFGQGTRLTVV.